Included here is one T cell receptor beta chain sequence, with context. The data were taken from a study of blood T cell repertoires in COVID-19. Study-wide context: Some COVID-19 samples were acute and others convalescent; all came from the United States, Italy and Spain. In each case, the material was cDNA or gDNA derived from T cells, B-cell-depleted T cells, or PBMCs.

How the authors handled the data: Counts of nucleated cells, estimated from reference gene primer amplification, were obtained. The protocol was immunoSEQ multiplex PCR, while the TCRdb copy is restricted to in-frame clones and leaves out a portion. D and trimming were read from the DNA, whereas the V and J calls and clone size are those reported in that table. The table records approximately 83,000 clones, around 81% of them present only once. Germline-derived CDR1 and CDR2 are SQVTM and ANQGSEA. The length of the CDR3 is 13 residues. The V and J ends lost 4 bases and 2 bases respectively, with 9 bases between them.

The specimen was peripheral blood. The TCR comes from a man aged 45 to 65 with acute or convalescent COVID-19. This chain uses TRBV29-1 with TRBJ1-3; D is uncertain. The CDR3 sequence: CSVAEGAGNTIYF. The DNA for the CDR3 is TGCAGCGTTGCAGAGGGCGCTGGAAACACCATATATTTT.